A single sample gave rise to the 30 T cell receptor beta chains below, sequenced in a study of Tregs in tolerant kidney transplant recipients. Assay: immunoSEQ multiplex PCR; the TCRdb copy retains only in-frame clones and omits some. This sample's table reports more than 30,000 clones. The sequencing used CD8+ T cells from blood, collected before the transplant. The origin of the receptors is a human donor who received a combined kidney and bone marrow transplant.

For this clone: The read terminates 3 residues ahead of where the CDR3 ends, so the germline J gene completes it. The chain recombines TRBV5-8 with TRBJ2-3; D perhaps matches TRBD2 (6 bases). The germline V and J ends were trimmed by 5 bases and 2 bases, with 15 bases remaining between them. This CDR3 contains 15 residues. Germline CDR1 and CDR2: SGHTS and YDEGEE. The CDR3: CASSRRTSNTDTQYF. The sequenced CDR3 bases are TGTGCCAGCAGTCGACGTACTAGCAACACAGATACG.

Notes on this clone: Sequencing ends 3 residues short of the CDR3 end; the germline J gene provides the rest. This chain links TRBV20-1 with TRBJ2-7; no reliable D call. This CDR3 spans 14 amino acids. Trimming removed 2 bases from V and 3 bases from J, with 14 bases in between. Germline V CDR1 and CDR2: DFQATT, SNEGSKA (reference sequence). CDR3 sequence reads: CSARPESFIYEQYF. CDR3 DNA (partial): TGCAGTGCTAGACCAGAGAGTTTCATCTACGAG.

As to this clone: The read falls 3 residues short of the CDR3 end, and the missing part is taken from the germline J gene. The chain joins TRBV11-2 to TRBJ2-1; a possible D gene is TRBD1 (6 bases). The germline CDR1 and CDR2 sequences are SGHAT and FQNNGV. The CDR3 totals 14 residues. V gave up 6 bases and J gave up 0 bases, with 9 bases separating them. The CDR3 spells CASSGGPSYNEQFF. The DNA read from the CDR3 is TGTGCCAGCAGTGGGGGCCCCTCCTACAATGAG.

On this clone itself: The read stops 3 residues short of the end of the CDR3; the missing end is completed from the germline J gene. The chain recombines TRBV2 with TRBJ1-1, with D unresolved. V lost 6 bases and J 2 bases, leaving 4 bases between the germline ends. Germline-derived CDR1 and CDR2 are SNHLY and FYNNEI. This CDR3 has 11 residues. The part of the CDR3 DNA that was read is TGTGCCAGCAGGACAAACACTGAA. It yields the protein CASRTNTE. From start to end, the CDR3 is CASRTNTEAFF.

With regard to this clone: The read finishes 3 residues shy of the CDR3 end, and the germline J gene is used to complete it. The chain uses TRBV19 and TRBJ1-5, with TRBD1 identical over 7 bases. This CDR3 has 16 amino acids. Germline assignment: CDR1 LNHDA and CDR2 SQIVND (reference sequence). The J segment lost 3 bases and the V segment lost 3 bases, leaving 8 bases of the junction unmatched. This chain's CDR3 is CASSIGQGVFNQPQHF. The covered CDR3 bases are TGTGCCAGTAGTATCGGTCAGGGGGTGTTCAATCAGCCC. Variable domain in full (rest from reference TRBV19 and TRBJ1-5): DGGITQSPKYLFRKEGQNVTLSCEQNLNHDAMYWYRQDPGQGLRLIYYSQIVNDFQKGDIAEGYSVSREKKESFPLTVTSAQKNPTAFYLCASSIGQGVFNQPQHFGDGTRLSIL.

A word on this clone: The read comes to an end 3 residues before the CDR3 does, leaving the germline J gene to fill in the end. The chain has TRBV7-3 and TRBJ2-3, with D possibly being TRBD1 (5 bases). Looked up from germline, CDR1 is SGHTA and CDR2 is FQGTGA. The CDR3 extends over 14 amino acids. V lost 5 bases and J 1 base, leaving 10 bases between the germline ends. Incomplete CDR3 DNA: TGTGCCAGCAGCAAGCTAGGGGGCACAGATACG. Protein product: CASSKLGGTDT. The full CDR3 sequence reads CASSKLGGTDTQYF.

Remarks on this clone: The CDR3 end lies 3 residues beyond the end of the read and is filled in from the germline J gene. The chain joins TRBV5-1 to TRBJ2-5; 7 bases map to TRBD2. V was clipped by 7 bases and J by 5 bases; unmatched bases: 14. The CDR3 length is 15 residues. Germline CDR1 reads SGHRS; CDR2 reads YFSETQ. CDR3 bases read: TGCGCCAGCGATCTCACCGGGGGGACGTTCGAGACC. It is translated as CASDLTGGTFET. The entire CDR3 protein reads CASDLTGGTFETQYF.

Details on this clone: The read terminates 3 residues before the CDR3 end, so the remaining end is supplied by the germline J gene. The rearrangement uses TRBV12-5 and TRBJ2-1; D is undetermined. The germline V and J ends were trimmed by 6 bases and 3 bases, with 12 bases remaining between them. Germline V gives CDR1 LGHNT, CDR2 FRNRAP. CDR3 length equals 14 residues. The chain's CDR3 is CASGPRRNYNEQFF. CDR3 bases read: TGTGCTAGTGGCCCGCGGCGGAACTACAATGAG. The variable domain in full, with the rest retrieved from reference TRBV12-5 and TRBJ2-1, is DARVTQTPRHKVTEMGQEVTMRCQPILGHNTVFWYRQTMMQGLELLAYFRNRAPLDDSGMPKDRFSAEMPDATLATLKIQPSEPRDSAVYFCASGPRRNYNEQFFGPGTRLTVL.

Of note for this clone: The DNA ends 3 residues before the CDR3 does, and the rest of the CDR3 is filled in from the germline J gene. This rearrangement joins TRBV20-1 to TRBJ2-7; 7 positions agree with TRBD2. J was trimmed by 5 bases and V by 4 bases; bases with no gene match: 14. CDR1 and CDR2 (germline): DFQATT, SNEGSKA (reference sequence). The length of the CDR3 is 15 residues. The CDR3 is CSAISPRGSSHEQYF. CDR3 bases read: TGCAGTGCTATATCTCCGCGCGGGAGTAGCCACGAG.

With respect to this clone: The DNA ends 3 residues before the CDR3 does, and the rest of the CDR3 is filled in from the germline J gene. The chain links TRBV4-2 to TRBJ2-3; perhaps TRBD2 as D (7 bases). V lost 0 bases, J lost 4 bases, and 17 bases lay in between. The CDR3 totals 17 residues. Germline V CDR1 and CDR2: LGHNA, YNFKEQ. The CDR3 is CASSQEGAGEEADTQYF. The CDR3 bases that were read are TGTGCCAGCAGCCAAGAGGGGGCGGGAGAGGAGGCAGATACG.

CDR3 bases read: TGCAGTGCTAGAGAACTAGCGGGAGACTCCTACGAG. Amino acids: CSARELAGDSYE. The entire CDR3 protein reads CSARELAGDSYEQYF. V and J are TRBV20-1 and TRBJ2-7, with 11 bases lining up with TRBD2. Read data end 3 residues before the CDR3 end; the end is taken from the germline J gene. Germline CDR1 DFQATT, CDR2 SNEGSKA (reference sequence). The CDR3 length is 15 residues. Trimming removed 0 bases from V and 0 bases from J; junction bases left unmatched: 1.

Details on this clone: The sequenced fragment ends 3 residues before the CDR3 boundary, so the rest is inferred from the germline J gene. The rearrangement links TRBV20-1 to TRBJ1-1; D unresolved. There are 12 residues in the CDR3. The germline gives CDR1 DFQATT, CDR2 SNEGSKA (reference sequence). V was clipped by 4 bases and J by 1 base, with 7 bases between them. Incomplete CDR3 DNA: TGCAGTGCTACTGACACGAACACTGAA. As protein: CSATDTNTE. The full CDR3 sequence reads CSATDTNTEAFF.

With regard to this clone: The read is 3 residues too short to cover the CDR3 end, so that end is filled in from the germline J gene. V gene TRBV11-3 combines with J gene TRBJ2-3; 7 positions match TRBD2. Germline V gene data show CDR1 as SGHNT and CDR2 as YENEEA. The CDR3 loop spans 14 amino acids. With V trimmed by 9 bases and J by 1 base, 7 bases remained unmatched. CDR3 sequence reads: CARGGAGCTDTQYF. The CDR3 DNA, read in part, is TGTGCCAGGGGGGGAGCGGGATGCACAGATACG.

The CDR3 bases that were read are TGCGCCCCGCTTCGAACAGGGAGCCCCTACAATGAG. Protein product: CAPLRTGSPYNE. The entire CDR3 protein is CAPLRTGSPYNEQFF. The chain recombines TRBV20-1 with TRBJ2-1, with D tentatively TRBD1 (6 bases). The DNA ends 3 residues before the CDR3 does, and the rest of the CDR3 is filled in from the germline J gene. CDR1 and CDR2 from the germline V gene are DFQATT and SNEGSKA (reference sequence). The CDR3 sequence is 15 residues long.

Comment on this clone: The read finishes 3 residues shy of the CDR3 end, and the germline J gene is used to complete it. The chain carries TRBV5-4 and TRBJ2-1; TRBD2 is a possible D gene (6 bases). Germline lookup yields CDR1 SGHNT and CDR2 YYREEE (reference sequence). This CDR3 contains 15 residues. Trimming removed 2 bases from V and 0 bases from J, with 9 bases in between. CDR3 DNA (partial): TGTGCCAGCAGCTTCGGGGGTAGCTCCTACAATGAG. This codes for CASSFGGSSYNE. The full CDR3 protein reads CASSFGGSSYNEQFF.

As for this clone: The read is 3 residues too short to cover the CDR3 end, so that end is filled in from the germline J gene. The chain recombines TRBV6-2 or TRBV6-3 with TRBJ1-2; TRBD1 matches 9 bases. The V and J ends lost 7 bases and 6 bases, in that order; junction bases with no gene match: 3. Germline V CDR1 and CDR2: MNHEY, SVGEGT. CDR3 size: 12 residues. CDR3 DNA, as far as it was read: TGTGCCAGCACGACAGGGGGAAATGGC. Amino acid sequence: CASTTGGNG. The complete CDR3 sequence is CASTTGGNGYTF.

Of note for this clone: The read falls 3 residues short of the CDR3 end, and the missing part is taken from the germline J gene. The rearrangement joins TRBV30 to TRBJ2-1; TRBD1 matches at 7 bases. The CDR3 has 11 amino acids. The germline V gene has CDR1 GTSNPN and CDR2 SVGIG (reference sequence). The J segment lost 9 bases and the V segment lost 3 bases, leaving 2 bases of the junction unmatched. Partial CDR3 DNA: TGTGCCTGGAGGGGACAGATTGAG. Residues: CAWRGQIE. In full, the CDR3 reads CAWRGQIEQFF.

On this clone itself: The DNA ends 3 residues before the CDR3 does, and the rest of the CDR3 is filled in from the germline J gene. V usage is TRBV11-1 and J usage is TRBJ1-1, with D unresolved. Trimming removed 6 bases at V and 2 bases at J, with 10 bases between. The CDR3 has 13 amino acids. Germline assignment: CDR1 SGHAT and CDR2 FQDESV (reference sequence). Partial CDR3 DNA: TGTGCCAGCAGATTGACAAAAAACACTGAA. This sequence encodes CASRLTKNTE. The CDR3 reads in full as CASRLTKNTEAFF. Complete variable domain (other parts from reference TRBV11-1 and TRBJ1-1): EAEVAQSPRYKITEKSQAVAFWCDPISGHATLYWYRQILGQGPELLVQFQDESVVDDSQLPKDRFSAERLKGVDSTLKIQPAELGDSAMYLCASRLTKNTEAFFGQGTRLTVV.

Details on this clone: The observed sequence ends 3 residues before the CDR3 terminus, with the missing tail filled in from the germline J gene. This chain connects TRBV2 to TRBJ2-3, with D perhaps matching TRBD2 (5 bases). Trimming stripped 6 bases from V and 1 base from J, with 8 bases between. CDR3 length: 13 amino acids. Germline V gene data show CDR1 as SNHLY and CDR2 as FYNNEI. CDR3 in amino acids: CASRDSGTDTQYF. The sequenced CDR3 bases are TGTGCCAGCAGGGATAGCGGCACAGATACG.

Points on this clone: The sequence runs out 3 residues before the end of the CDR3; the remainder is reconstructed from the germline J gene. The genes are TRBV19 and TRBJ1-2; D not resolved. Germline CDR1 is LNHDA and CDR2 is SQIVND (reference sequence). The CDR3 has 16 residues. V lost 1 base to trimming and J lost 3 bases, with 15 bases between them. CDR3 in amino acids: CASSIVSSSIYYGYTF. The DNA read from the CDR3 is TGTGCCAGTAGTATAGTTTCCAGTTCCATCTACTATGGC.

In the case of this clone: Read coverage stops 3 residues before the CDR3 terminus; the germline J gene supplies the remainder. Other DNA sequences of this sample code for an identical CDR3. V gene TRBV18 combines with J gene TRBJ2-1; 14 positions agree with TRBD2. Germline lookup yields CDR1 KGHSH and CDR2 LQKENI. CDR3 size: 15 residues. V lost 6 bases to trimming and J lost 5 bases; unmatched junction nucleotides: 3. The CDR3 is CASSPGLAGDNEQFF. The sequenced part of the CDR3 DNA is TGTGCCAGCTCGCCGGGACTAGCGGGAGACAATGAG.

Of note for this clone: The read ends 3 residues early relative to the CDR3; the germline J gene fills the gap. The chain employs TRBV7-9 and TRBJ2-7, with D maybe TRBD1 (5 bases). The CDR3 is 14 residues long. V shed 4 bases and J shed 4 bases, with 14 bases lying between them. Germline V gene data show CDR1 as SEHNR and CDR2 as FQNEAQ (reference sequence). The CDR3 reads CASSSQWRQYEQYF. The covered CDR3 bases are TGTGCCAGCAGCTCCCAGTGGCGACAGTACGAG. Supplemented by reference TRBV7-9 and TRBJ2-7, the full variable domain reads DTGVSQNPRHKITKRGQNVTFRCDPISEHNRLYWYRQTLGQGPEFLTYFQNEAQLEKSRLLSDRFSAERPKGSFSTLEIQRTEQGDSAMYLCASSSQWRQYEQYFGPGTRLTVT.

With regard to this clone: The read terminates 3 residues before the CDR3 end, so the remaining end is supplied by the germline J gene. V usage is TRBV4-1 and J usage is TRBJ1-4, with 7 bases aligning to TRBD1. The germline V gene encodes CDR1 MGHRA and CDR2 YSYEKL. V gave up 5 bases and J gave up 6 bases; unmatched junction bases: 6. This CDR3 has 14 amino acids. The chain's CDR3 is CASSNQGVDEKLFF. CDR3 DNA, as far as it was read: TGCGCCAGCAGCAACCAGGGGGTGGATGAAAAA.

A note on this clone: The read halts 3 residues ahead of the CDR3 end, with the missing end drawn from the germline J gene. The chain links TRBV23-1 to TRBJ2-7; 12 nucleotides align to TRBD2. TRBV23-1 is an open reading frame whose function is uncertain. V shed 3 bases, J shed 4 bases, and the junction held 1 base outside the gene matches. This CDR3 has 14 residues. The sequenced part of the CDR3 DNA is TGCGCCAGCAGTCATACTAGCGGGAGGTACGAG. This gives the protein CASSHTSGRYE. The complete CDR3 protein is CASSHTSGRYEQYF.

To note about this clone: Sequencing ends 3 residues short of the CDR3 end; the germline J gene provides the rest. The chain employs TRBV11-1 and TRBJ2-1; D might be TRBD1 (6 bases). V was trimmed by 1 base and J by 8 bases, leaving 12 bases between them. The CDR3 covers 14 residues. Germline-derived CDR1 and CDR2 are SGHAT and FQDESV (reference sequence). The CDR3 is CASSLVGGSYEQFF. The DNA read from the CDR3 is TGTGCCAGCAGCTTAGTAGGGGGATCATATGAG.

With respect to this clone: The missing CDR3 end, 3 residues past where the read stops, is filled in from the germline J gene. The genes are TRBV29-1 and TRBJ2-1; D might be TRBD2 (5 bases). CDR3 length: 15 amino acids. The germline V gene encodes CDR1 SQVTM and CDR2 ANQGSEA. Trimming left V 3 bases short and J 4 bases short, with 16 bases between. This chain's CDR3 is CSVESTRATYNEQFF. CDR3 DNA, as far as it was read: TGCAGCGTTGAGAGTACGAGGGCAACGTACAATGAG.

Concerning this clone itself: The CDR3 end lies 3 residues beyond the end of the read and is filled in from the germline J gene. The chain carries TRBV4-1 and TRBJ2-7; D might be TRBD2 (5 bases). Trimming stripped 4 bases from V and 1 base from J, with 14 bases between. The CDR3 runs 15 residues. CDR1 is MGHRA and CDR2 is YSYEKL in the germline V gene. The CDR3 DNA, read in part, is TGCGCCAGCAGCCCCCTTGCCGGGGTGTCCTACGAG. It translates to CASSPLAGVSYE. The entire CDR3 protein reads CASSPLAGVSYEQYF.

Details on this clone: Read coverage stops 3 residues before the CDR3 terminus; the germline J gene supplies the remainder. The rearrangement joins TRBV7-3 to TRBJ2-1, with 8 positions matching TRBD2. V shed 1 base and J 5 bases; nucleotides not matched to a gene: 10. CDR3 length: 17 residues. The germline V gene encodes CDR1 SGHTA and CDR2 FQGTGA. This CDR3 reads CASSLRAGLAENNEQFF. Incomplete CDR3 DNA: TGTGCCAGCAGCTTAAGGGCCGGACTAGCAGAAAACAATGAG.

On this clone: The read halts 3 residues ahead of the CDR3 end, with the missing end drawn from the germline J gene. The V and J genes are TRBV29-1 and TRBJ2-7; D not certain. With 4 bases removed from V and 2 bases from J, the gap between germline ends came to 9 bases. The CDR3 contains 12 residues. The germline V gene has CDR1 SQVTM and CDR2 ANQGSEA. The sequenced part of the CDR3 DNA is TGCAGCGTTGTCAGTCAGACCTACGAG. The encoded protein is CSVVSQTYE. The entire CDR3 protein is CSVVSQTYEQYF.

Concerning this clone: The CDR3 goes on 3 residues after the read ends, and that part is filled in from the germline J gene. The chain combines TRBV5-1 with TRBJ2-2; TRBD2 matches 15 bases. The CDR3 sequence is 17 residues long. CDR1 SGHRS and CDR2 YFSETQ come from the germline V gene. The J segment lost 8 bases and the V segment lost 4 bases, leaving 9 bases of the junction unmatched. Partial CDR3 DNA: TGCGCCAGCAGCCTAGGACTAGCGGGAGGGCCCTCTGGGGAG. It is translated as CASSLGLAGGPSGE. The CDR3 in full is CASSLGLAGGPSGELFF.